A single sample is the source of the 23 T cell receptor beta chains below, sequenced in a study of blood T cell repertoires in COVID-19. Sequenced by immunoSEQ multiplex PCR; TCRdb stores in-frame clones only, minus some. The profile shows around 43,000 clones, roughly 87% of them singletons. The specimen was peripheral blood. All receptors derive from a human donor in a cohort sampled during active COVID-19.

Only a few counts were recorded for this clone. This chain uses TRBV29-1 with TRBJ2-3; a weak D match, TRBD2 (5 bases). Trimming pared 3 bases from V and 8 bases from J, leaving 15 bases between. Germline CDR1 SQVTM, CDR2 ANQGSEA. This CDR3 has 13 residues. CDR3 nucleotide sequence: TGCAGCGTTGATAGTGATGCGGGCGGTACGCAGTATTTT. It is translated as CSVDSDAGGTQYF.

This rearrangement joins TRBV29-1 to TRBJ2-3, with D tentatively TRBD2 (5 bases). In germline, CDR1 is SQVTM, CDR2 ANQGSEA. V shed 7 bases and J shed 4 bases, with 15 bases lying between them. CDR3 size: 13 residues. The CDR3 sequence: CSAELGGADTQYF. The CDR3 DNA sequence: TGCAGCGCCGAACTAGGTGGCGCAGATACGCAGTATTTT.

This CDR3 reads CASSLTGGRYQPQHF. The CDR3, as DNA: TGTGCCAGCAGCTTAACAGGGGGAAGGTATCAGCCCCAGCATTTT. This sequence joins TRBV11-2 and TRBJ1-5, with 8 nucleotides matching TRBD1. J was trimmed by 5 bases and V by 2 bases; bases with no gene match: 5. CDR3 length equals 15 residues. The germline V gene encodes CDR1 SGHAT and CDR2 FQNNGV.

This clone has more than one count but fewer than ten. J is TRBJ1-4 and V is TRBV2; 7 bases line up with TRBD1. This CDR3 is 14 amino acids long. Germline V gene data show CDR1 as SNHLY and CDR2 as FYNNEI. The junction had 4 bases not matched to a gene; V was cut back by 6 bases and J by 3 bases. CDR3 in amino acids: CASSQQGSNEKLFF. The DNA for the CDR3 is TGTGCCAGCAGCCAACAGGGGTCTAATGAAAAACTGTTTTTT.

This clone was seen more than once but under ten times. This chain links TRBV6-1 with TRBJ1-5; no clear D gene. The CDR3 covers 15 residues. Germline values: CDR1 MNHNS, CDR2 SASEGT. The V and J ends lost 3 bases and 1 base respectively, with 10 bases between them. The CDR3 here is CASSEQVSSNQPQHF. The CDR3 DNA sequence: TGTGCCAGCAGTGAGCAGGTCAGCAGCAATCAGCCCCAGCATTTT.

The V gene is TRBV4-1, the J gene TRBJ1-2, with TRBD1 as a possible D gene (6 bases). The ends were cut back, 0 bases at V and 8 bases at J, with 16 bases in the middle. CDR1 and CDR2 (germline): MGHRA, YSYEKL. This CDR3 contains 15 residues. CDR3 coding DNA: TGCGCCAGCAGCCAAGATATCCGGACAGACATGGGCTACACCTTC. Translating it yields CASSQDIRTDMGYTF.

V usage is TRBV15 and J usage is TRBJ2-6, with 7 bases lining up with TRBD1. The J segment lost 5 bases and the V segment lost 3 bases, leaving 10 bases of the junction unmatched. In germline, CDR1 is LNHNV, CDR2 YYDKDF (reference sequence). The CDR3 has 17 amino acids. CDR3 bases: TGTGCCACCAGCAGGGACAGGTCAAGCTCGAGGGCCAACGTCCTGACTTTC. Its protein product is CATSRDRSSSRANVLTF. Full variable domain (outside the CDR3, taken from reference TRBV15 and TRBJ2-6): DAMVIQNPRYQVTQFGKPVTLSCSQTLNHNVMYWYQQKSSQAPKLLFHYYDKDFNNEADTPDNFQSRRPNTSFCFLDIRSPGLGDTAMYLCATSRDRSSSRANVLTFGAGSRLTVL.

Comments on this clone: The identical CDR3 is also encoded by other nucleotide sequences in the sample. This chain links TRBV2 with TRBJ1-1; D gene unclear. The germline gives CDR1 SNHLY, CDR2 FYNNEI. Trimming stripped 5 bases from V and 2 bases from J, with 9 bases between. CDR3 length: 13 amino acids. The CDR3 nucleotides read TGTGCCAGCAGTCAAGGGAGAAACACTGAAGCTTTCTTT. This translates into CASSQGRNTEAFF. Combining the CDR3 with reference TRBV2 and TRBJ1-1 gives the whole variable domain EPEVTQTPSHQVTQMGQEVILRCVPISNHLYFYWYRQILGQKVEFLVSFYNNEISEKSEIFDDQFSVERPDGSNFTLKIRSTKLEDSAMYFCASSQGRNTEAFFGQGTRLTVV.

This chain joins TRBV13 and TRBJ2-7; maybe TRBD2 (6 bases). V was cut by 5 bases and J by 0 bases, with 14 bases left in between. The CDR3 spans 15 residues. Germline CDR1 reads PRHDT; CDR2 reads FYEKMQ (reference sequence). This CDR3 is CASSPQTRYSYEQYF. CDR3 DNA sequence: TGTGCCAGCAGCCCCCAGACTAGATACTCCTACGAGCAGTACTTC.

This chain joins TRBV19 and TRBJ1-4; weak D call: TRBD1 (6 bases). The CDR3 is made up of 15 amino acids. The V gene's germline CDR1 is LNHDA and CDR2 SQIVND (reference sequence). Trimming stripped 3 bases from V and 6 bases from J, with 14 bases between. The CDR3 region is CASSIWGPGDEKLFF. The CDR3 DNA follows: TGTGCCAGTAGTATCTGGGGACCAGGGGATGAAAAACTGTTTTTT.

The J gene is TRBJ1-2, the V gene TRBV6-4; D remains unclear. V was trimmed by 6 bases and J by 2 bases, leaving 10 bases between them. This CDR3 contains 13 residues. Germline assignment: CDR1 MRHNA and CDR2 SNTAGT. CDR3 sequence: CASSPAGNYGYTF. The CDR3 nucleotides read TGTGCCAGCAGCCCAGCGGGAAACTATGGCTACACCTTC.

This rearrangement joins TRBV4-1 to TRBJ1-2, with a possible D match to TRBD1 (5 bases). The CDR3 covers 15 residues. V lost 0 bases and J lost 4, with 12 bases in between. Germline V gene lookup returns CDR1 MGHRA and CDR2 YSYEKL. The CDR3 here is CASSQERGLGYGYTF. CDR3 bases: TGCGCCAGCAGCCAAGAGCGGGGGTTGGGCTATGGCTACACCTTC.

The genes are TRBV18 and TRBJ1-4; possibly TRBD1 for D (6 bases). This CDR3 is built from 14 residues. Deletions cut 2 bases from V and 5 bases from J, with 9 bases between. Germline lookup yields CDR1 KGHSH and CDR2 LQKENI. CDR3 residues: CASSPVRGNEKLFF. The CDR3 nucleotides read TGTGCCAGCTCACCAGTCAGGGGAAATGAAAAACTGTTTTTT.

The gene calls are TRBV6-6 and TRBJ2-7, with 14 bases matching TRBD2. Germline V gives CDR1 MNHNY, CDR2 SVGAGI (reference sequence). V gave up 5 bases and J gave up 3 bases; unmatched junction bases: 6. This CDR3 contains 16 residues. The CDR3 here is CASSPRGTSGSYEQYF. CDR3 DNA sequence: TGTGCCAGCAGTCCCCGCGGGACTAGCGGGAGCTACGAGCAGTACTTC.

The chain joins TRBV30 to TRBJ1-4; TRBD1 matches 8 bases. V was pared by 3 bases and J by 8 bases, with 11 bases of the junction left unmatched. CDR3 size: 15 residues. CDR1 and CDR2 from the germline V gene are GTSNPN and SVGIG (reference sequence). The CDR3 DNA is TGTGCCTGGAGACCTCGCACAGGGGGACGAGAAAAACTGTTTTTT. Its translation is CAWRPRTGGREKLFF.

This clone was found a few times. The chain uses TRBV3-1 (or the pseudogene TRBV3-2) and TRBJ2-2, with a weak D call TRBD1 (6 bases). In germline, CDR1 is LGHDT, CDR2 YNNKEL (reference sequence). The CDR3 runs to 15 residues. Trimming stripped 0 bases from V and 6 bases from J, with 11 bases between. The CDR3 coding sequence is TGTGCCAGCAGCCAAGATACAGGGACCTCCGGGGAGCTGTTTTTT. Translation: CASSQDTGTSGELFF.

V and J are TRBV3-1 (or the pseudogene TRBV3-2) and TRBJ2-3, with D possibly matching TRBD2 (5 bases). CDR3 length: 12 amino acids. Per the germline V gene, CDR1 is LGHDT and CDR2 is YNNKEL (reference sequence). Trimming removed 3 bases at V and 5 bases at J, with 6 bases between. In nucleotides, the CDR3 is TGTGCCAGCAGCCACGGAGGAGATACGCAGTATTTT. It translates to CASSHGGDTQYF.

This CDR3 is CASSPPGQETQYF. CDR3 nucleotides: TGTGCCAGCTCACCACCCGGGCAAGAGACCCAGTACTTC. The chain recombines TRBV18 with TRBJ2-5; no clear D gene. V lost 0 bases and J lost 2, with 4 bases in between. Germline loops: CDR1 KGHSH, CDR2 LQKENI. This CDR3 is 13 amino acids long.

CDR3: CASSSTYEQYF. CDR3 in DNA: TGTGCCAGCAGCTCCACCTACGAGCAGTACTTC. This chain joins TRBV11-3 and TRBJ2-7; D call uncertain. The CDR3 contains 11 residues. V was shortened by 4 bases and J by 2 bases, with 3 bases between the two germline ends. CDR1 is SGHNT, CDR2 YENEEA, per germline.

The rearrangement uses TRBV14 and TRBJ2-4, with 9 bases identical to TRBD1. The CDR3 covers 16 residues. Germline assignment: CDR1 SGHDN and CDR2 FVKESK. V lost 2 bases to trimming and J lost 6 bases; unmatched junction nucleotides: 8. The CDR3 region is CASSQPSGTGLNIQYF. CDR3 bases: TGTGCCAGCAGCCAACCTTCCGGGACAGGGCTAAACATTCAGTACTTC.

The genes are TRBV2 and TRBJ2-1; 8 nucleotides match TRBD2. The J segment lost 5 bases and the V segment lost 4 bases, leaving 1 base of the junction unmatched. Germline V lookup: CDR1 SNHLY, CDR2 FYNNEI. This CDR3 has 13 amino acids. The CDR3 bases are TGTGCCAGCAGTGGGACTAGCAACAATGAGCAGTTCTTC. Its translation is CASSGTSNNEQFF.

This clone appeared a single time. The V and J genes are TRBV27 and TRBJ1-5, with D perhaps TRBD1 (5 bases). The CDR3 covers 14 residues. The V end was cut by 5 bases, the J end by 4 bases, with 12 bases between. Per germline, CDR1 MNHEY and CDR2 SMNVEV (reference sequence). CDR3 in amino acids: CASSIAGGNQPQHF. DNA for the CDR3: TGTGCCAGCAGTATAGCTGGGGGGAATCAGCCCCAGCATTTT.

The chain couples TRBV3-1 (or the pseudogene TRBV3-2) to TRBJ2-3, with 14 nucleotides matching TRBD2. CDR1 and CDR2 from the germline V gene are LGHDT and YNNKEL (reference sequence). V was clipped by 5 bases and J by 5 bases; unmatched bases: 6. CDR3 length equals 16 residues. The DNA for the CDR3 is TGTGCCAGCAGCGTGGGACTAGCGGGAGTTGAAGATACGCAGTATTTT. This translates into CASSVGLAGVEDTQYF.